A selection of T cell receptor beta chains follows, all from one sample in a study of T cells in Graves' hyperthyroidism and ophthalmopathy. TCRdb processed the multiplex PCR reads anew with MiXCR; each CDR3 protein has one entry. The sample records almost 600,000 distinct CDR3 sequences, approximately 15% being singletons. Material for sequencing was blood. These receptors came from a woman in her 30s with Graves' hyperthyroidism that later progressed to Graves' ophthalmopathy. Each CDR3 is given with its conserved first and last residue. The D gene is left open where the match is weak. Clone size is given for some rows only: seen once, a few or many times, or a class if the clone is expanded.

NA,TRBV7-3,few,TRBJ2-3,CASSRSTNTDTQYF,TGTGCCAGCAGCCGCTCGACTAACACAGATACGCAGTATTTT
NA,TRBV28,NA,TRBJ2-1,CASSYRLANYNEQFF,TGTGCCAGCAGCTACCGGCTAGCGAACTACAATGAGCAGTTCTTC
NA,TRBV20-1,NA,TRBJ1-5,CSARGGGPLNQPQHF,TGCAGTGCTAGGGGGGGGGGGCCCCTCAATCAGCCCCAGCATTTT
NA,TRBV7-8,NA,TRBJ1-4,CASSLRWVEKLFF,TGTGCCAGCAGCTTAAGATGGGTTGAAAAACTGTTTTTT
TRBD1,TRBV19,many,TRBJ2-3,CATRDRGFSQSTDTQYF,TGTGCCACCCGGGACAGGGGTTTCAGCCAGTCTACAGATACGCAGTATTTT
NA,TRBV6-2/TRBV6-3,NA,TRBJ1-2,CAGSKQGSGYTF,TGTGCCGGAAGTAAACAGGGAAGTGGCTACACCTTC
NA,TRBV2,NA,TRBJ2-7,CASSDWSQGSAYEQYF,TGTGCCAGCAGTGACTGGAGTCAGGGAAGCGCCTACGAGCAGTACTTC
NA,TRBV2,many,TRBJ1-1,CASRTGRDTGTEAFF,TGTGCCAGCAGAACGGGACGAGACACGGGGACTGAAGCTTTCTTT
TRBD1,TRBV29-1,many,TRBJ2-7,CSVERDRDVGEQYF,TGCAGCGTTGAGAGGGACAGGGACGTTGGGGAGCAGTACTTC
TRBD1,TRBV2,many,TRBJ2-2,CASRGQGWTGELFF,TGTGCCAGCAGAGGACAGGGATGGACCGGGGAGCTGTTTTTT
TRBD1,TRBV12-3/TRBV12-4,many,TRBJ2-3,CASRPGTGSTDTQYF,TGTGCCAGCAGACCCGGGACAGGGTCTACAGATACGCAGTATTTT
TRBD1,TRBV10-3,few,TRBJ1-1,CAIGGQGGAEAFF,TGTGCCATCGGCGGACAGGGAGGCGCTGAAGCTTTCTTT
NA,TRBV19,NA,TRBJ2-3,CASKLAVHTDTQYF,TGTGCTAGCAAACTAGCAGTTCACACAGATACGCAGTATTTT
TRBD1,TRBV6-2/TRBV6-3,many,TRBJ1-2,CASSPGTGRNNYGYTF,TGTGCCAGCAGCCCCGGGACAGGCCGGAATAACTATGGCTACACCTTC
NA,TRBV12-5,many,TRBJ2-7,CASGLMDRAYEQYF,TGTGCTAGTGGTTTGATGGACAGAGCCTACGAGCAGTACTTC
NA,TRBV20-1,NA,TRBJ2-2,CSARYPSTGELFF,TGCAGTGCTAGGTACCCGAGCACCGGGGAGCTGTTTTTT
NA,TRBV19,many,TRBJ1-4,CASSWTGTVNEKLFF,TGTGCCAGTAGTTGGACCGGGACGGTTAATGAAAAACTGTTTTTT
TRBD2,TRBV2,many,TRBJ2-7,CASRTGLGLAEYEQYF,TGTGCCAGCAGAACAGGGTTAGGACTAGCGGAATACGAGCAGTACTTC
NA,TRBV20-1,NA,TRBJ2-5,CSASRGIQETQYF,TGCAGTGCTAGTAGGGGAATCCAAGAGACCCAGTACTTC
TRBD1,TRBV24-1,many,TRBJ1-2,CATSAYTGTAYGYTF,TGTGCCACCAGCGCTTATACCGGGACAGCCTATGGCTACACCTTC
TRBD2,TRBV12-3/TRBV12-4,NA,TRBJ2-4,CASSLKSGRRGIQYF,TGTGCCAGCAGTTTGAAAAGCGGGAGGCGGGGCATTCAGTACTTC
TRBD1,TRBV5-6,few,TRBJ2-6,CASSSYLTGESGANVLTF,TGTGCCAGCAGCTCTTACTTGACAGGGGAGTCTGGGGCCAACGTCCTGACTTTC
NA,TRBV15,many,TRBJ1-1,CATSRALNLNTEAFF,TGTGCCACCAGCAGAGCCCTTAACCTGAACACTGAAGCTTTCTTT
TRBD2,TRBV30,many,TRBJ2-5,CAWSPLGGGETQYF,TGTGCCTGGAGTCCCCTCGGGGGGGGAGAGACCCAGTACTTC
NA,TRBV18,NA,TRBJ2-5,CASSLGQPLYQETQYF,TGTGCCAGCTCACTCGGACAGCCTTTGTACCAAGAGACCCAGTACTTC
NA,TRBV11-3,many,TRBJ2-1,CASSRSEEQFF,TGTGCCAGCAGCCGTAGCGAGGAGCAGTTCTTC
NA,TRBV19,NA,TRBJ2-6,CASRPQAGTYSGANVLTF,TGTGCCAGTAGACCTCAAGCAGGAACCTACTCTGGGGCCAACGTCCTGACTTTC
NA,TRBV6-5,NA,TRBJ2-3,CASSYPQGGGSTDTQYF,TGTGCCAGCAGTTATCCACAGGGCGGCGGGAGCACAGATACGCAGTATTTT
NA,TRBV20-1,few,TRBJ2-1,CSARGKVEGPTLSYNEQFF,TGCAGTGCTAGAGGGAAAGTAGAGGGACCAACCTTATCCTACAATGAGCAGTTCTTC
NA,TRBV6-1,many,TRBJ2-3,CASSPRSRGIADTQYF,TGTGCCAGCAGTCCCCGGAGCAGGGGAATCGCGGATACGCAGTATTTT
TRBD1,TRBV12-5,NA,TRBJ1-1,CASGLVVTGGVLNTEAFF,TGTGCTAGTGGTTTGGTGGTTACAGGGGGAGTATTGAACACTGAAGCTTTCTTT
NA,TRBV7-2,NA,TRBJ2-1,CASSRRTYNEQFF,TGTGCCAGCAGCCGAAGGACGTACAATGAGCAGTTCTTC
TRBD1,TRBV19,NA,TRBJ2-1,CASSGTGVNEQFF,TGTGCCAGCTCCGGGACAGGGGTCAATGAGCAGTTCTTC
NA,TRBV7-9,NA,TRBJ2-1,CASSDGPYNEQFF,TGTGCCAGCAGCGACGGGCCCTACAATGAGCAGTTCTTC
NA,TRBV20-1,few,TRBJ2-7,CSARPGTTYEQYF,TGCAGTGCACGACCCGGGACGACCTACGAGCAGTACTTC
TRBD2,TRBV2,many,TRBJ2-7,CASSDRGGQYF,TGTGCCAGCAGTGATCGGGGGGGGCAGTACTTC
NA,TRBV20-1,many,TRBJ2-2,CSATLRGNTGELFF,TGCAGTGCTACCTTGAGGGGGAACACCGGGGAGCTGTTTTTT
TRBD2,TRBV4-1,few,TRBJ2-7,CASSQDVGEGYEQYF,TGCGCCAGCAGCCAAGATGTGGGGGAGGGCTACGAGCAGTACTTC
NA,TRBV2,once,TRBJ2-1,CASRLAASSCNEQFF,TGTGCCAGCAGGTTAGCGGCGAGCTCCTGCAATGAGCAGTTCTTC
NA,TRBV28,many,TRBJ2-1,CASKRSSGSYNEQFF,TGTGCCAGCAAGCGGAGCTCGGGCTCCTACAATGAGCAGTTCTTC
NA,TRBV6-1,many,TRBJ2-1,CASRSAEPVDEQFF,TGTGCCAGCAGATCGGCTGAGCCGGTCGATGAGCAGTTCTTC
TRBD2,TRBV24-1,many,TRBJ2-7,CATSDLGEGVYEQYF,TGTGCCACCAGTGATTTAGGGGAGGGCGTCTACGAGCAGTACTTC
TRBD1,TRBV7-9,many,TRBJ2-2,CASCPGTANTGELFF,TGTGCCAGCTGCCCCGGGACAGCGAACACCGGGGAGCTGTTTTTT
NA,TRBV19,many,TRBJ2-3,CASRPEGDTQYF,TGTGCCAGTAGGCCCGAGGGGGATACGCAGTATTTT
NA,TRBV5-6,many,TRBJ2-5,CASSLDTAQETQYF,TGTGCCAGCAGCTTAGACACGGCTCAAGAGACCCAGTACTTC
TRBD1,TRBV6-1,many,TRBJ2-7,CASSLGQSFEQYF,TGTGCCAGCAGTTTGGGACAGAGCTTCGAGCAGTACTTC
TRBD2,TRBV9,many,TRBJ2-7,CASREGLAGAGDEQYF,TGTGCCAGCAGGGAAGGACTAGCGGGAGCCGGCGACGAGCAGTACTTC
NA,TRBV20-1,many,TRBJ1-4,CSASGRGSGNEKLFF,TGCAGTGCTAGTGGCCGGGGATCCGGGAATGAAAAACTGTTTTTT